This T cell receptor beta chain was recovered during a study of T-cell reconstitution after alpha-beta-depleted transplantation in children. The CDR3 totals 13 residues. V dropped 4 bases and J dropped 2; count of bases not matched to a gene: 5. The germline gives CDR1 SQVTM, CDR2 ANQGSEA. This sample's TCRbeta library carried unique molecular identifier barcodes. TCRdb fed the PCR reads into MiXCR, producing one record per CDR3 protein. The table shows fewer than 400,000 distinct CDR3 sequences, with approximately 20% occurring only once. This clonotype was detected a few times. V usage is TRBV29-1 and J usage is TRBJ2-7; TRBD2 agrees at 7 bases. Source: PBMCs from the stem cell graft donor, taken from the stem cell graft. The source is a human donor who donated a stem cell graft to a child with acute myeloid leukemia. This CDR3 reads CSVGSTSTYEQYF. The CDR3 nucleotides read TGCAGCGTTGGATCGACTAGCACCTACGAGCAGTACTTC.